The entry below describes one TCR beta chain. V dropped 0 bases and J dropped 4 bases, with 11 bases sitting between them. Per germline, CDR1 SGHRS and CDR2 YFSETQ. The CDR3 contains 14 residues. This entry comes from a study of blood T cells in healthy people across ages. A J-beta primer mix and a sample-barcoded 5' primer were used in a second PCR of about 6 to 12 cycles. From the 5' RACE reads, TCRdb called clonotypes with MiXCR, one entry per CDR3 protein. In the table there are some 1.6 million distinct CDR3 sequences, 30% to 40% of which are singletons. At least 5 micrograms of total RNA were extracted per sample.

The rearrangement joins TRBV5-1 to TRBJ2-7; no clear D. The TCR was taken from a woman aged 25 to 39 in good health. The sample was blood. The CDR3 DNA reads TGCGCCAGCAGCTTGGAGTCTTTCGGTTACGAGCAGTACTTC. This translates into CASSLESFGYEQYF. Complete variable domain (other parts from reference TRBV5-1 and TRBJ2-7): KAGVTQTPRYLIKTRGQQVTLSCSPISGHRSVSWYQQTPGQGLQFLFEYFSETQRNKGNFPGRFSGRQFSNSRSEMNVSTLELGDSALYLCASSLESFGYEQYFGPGTRLTVT.